The source of this T cell receptor (beta chain) is a study of T cells after yellow fever vaccination. Findings and caveats of the study: Peaking faster, on day 5 versus 15, the secondary response was nonetheless weaker. A large majority of primary-vaccination clones showed up again after the booster (about 97% CD4, around 90% CD8).

TCRdb re-called the 5' RACE reads through MiXCR, storing one row per CDR3 protein. The sample holds some 600,000 distinct CDR3 sequences, about 12% seen once. Only a few counts were recorded for this clonotype. Its antigen is undetermined. V gave up 6 bases and J gave up 3 bases; unmatched junction bases: 13. Per the germline V gene, CDR1 is SGHAT and CDR2 is FQNNGV. The CDR3 runs 18 residues. The sequence derives from a man between 25 and 39 years old who received the YFV17D yellow fever vaccine. Sequenced material: PBMCs, taken on the day of the yellow fever booster vaccination. This chain links TRBV11-2 with TRBJ2-1, with 11 bases fitting TRBD2. The CDR3 is CASSLLTSGTSGYNEQFF. CDR3 coding DNA: TGTGCCAGCAGTTTATTAACCTCCGGGACTAGCGGCTACAATGAGCAGTTCTTC.